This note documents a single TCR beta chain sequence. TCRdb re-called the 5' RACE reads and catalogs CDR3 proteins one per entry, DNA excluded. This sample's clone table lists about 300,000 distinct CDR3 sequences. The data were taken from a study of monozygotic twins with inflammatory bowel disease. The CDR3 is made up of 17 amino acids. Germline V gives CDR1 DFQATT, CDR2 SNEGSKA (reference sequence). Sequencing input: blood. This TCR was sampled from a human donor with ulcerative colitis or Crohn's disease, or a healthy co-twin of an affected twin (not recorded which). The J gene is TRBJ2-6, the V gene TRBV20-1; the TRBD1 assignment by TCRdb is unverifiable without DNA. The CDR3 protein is CSASRLGTRSGANVLTF.